The 3 T cell receptor beta chains listed next were all sequenced from one sample in a study of identifying expanded T cells in peripheral blood. Profiling relied on immunoSEQ multiplex PCR, and the TCRdb table lists in-frame clones only, not all of them. The sample lists approximately 90,000 clones; approximately 86% were seen once. The sequenced material came from blood. These receptors were taken from a person aged 18-70 years in good health.

This chain joins TRBV30 and TRBJ2-7; possible D gene TRBD2, 5 bases. The V and J ends lost 2 bases and 0 bases respectively, with 8 bases between them. This CDR3 region has 13 residues. Germline V gene data show CDR1 as GTSNPN and CDR2 as SVGIG (reference sequence). For the CDR3, the DNA is TGTGCCTGGAGTTTGGGGAGCTCCTACGAGCAGTACTTC. It specifies CAWSLGSSYEQYF.

The V and J genes are TRBV5-4 and TRBJ2-7; D may be TRBD1 (5 bases). The V gene's germline CDR1 is SGHNT and CDR2 YYREEE (reference sequence). Trimming pared 0 bases from V and 5 bases from J, leaving 15 bases between. The CDR3 consists of 15 residues. The CDR3 loop is CASSLGPGPSDEQYF. CDR3 DNA sequence: TGTGCCAGCAGCTTGGGACCAGGGCCTTCGGACGAGCAGTACTTC.

J is TRBJ1-5 and V is TRBV27; D ambiguous. Germline V lookup: CDR1 MNHEY, CDR2 SMNVEV (reference sequence). V was trimmed by 2 bases and J by 5 bases, leaving 10 bases between them. The CDR3 is 14 amino acids. The CDR3 is CASSLMGSDQPQHF. DNA of the CDR3: TGTGCCAGCAGTTTAATGGGGAGCGATCAGCCCCAGCATTTT.